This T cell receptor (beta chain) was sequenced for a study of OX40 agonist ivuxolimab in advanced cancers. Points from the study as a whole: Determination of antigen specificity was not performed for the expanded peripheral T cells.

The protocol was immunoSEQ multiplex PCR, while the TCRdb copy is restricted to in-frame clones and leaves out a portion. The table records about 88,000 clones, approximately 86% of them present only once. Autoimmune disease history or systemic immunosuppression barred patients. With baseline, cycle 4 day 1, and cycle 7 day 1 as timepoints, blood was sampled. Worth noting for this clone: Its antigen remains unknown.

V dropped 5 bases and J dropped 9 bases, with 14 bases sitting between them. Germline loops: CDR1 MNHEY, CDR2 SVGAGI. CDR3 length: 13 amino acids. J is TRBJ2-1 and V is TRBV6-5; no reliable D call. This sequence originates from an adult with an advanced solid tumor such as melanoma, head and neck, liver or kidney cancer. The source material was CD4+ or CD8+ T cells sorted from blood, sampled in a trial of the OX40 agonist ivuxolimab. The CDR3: CASSPLVGSEQFF. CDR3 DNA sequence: TGTGCCAGCAGTCCCCTAGTGGGTAGTGAGCAGTTCTTC.